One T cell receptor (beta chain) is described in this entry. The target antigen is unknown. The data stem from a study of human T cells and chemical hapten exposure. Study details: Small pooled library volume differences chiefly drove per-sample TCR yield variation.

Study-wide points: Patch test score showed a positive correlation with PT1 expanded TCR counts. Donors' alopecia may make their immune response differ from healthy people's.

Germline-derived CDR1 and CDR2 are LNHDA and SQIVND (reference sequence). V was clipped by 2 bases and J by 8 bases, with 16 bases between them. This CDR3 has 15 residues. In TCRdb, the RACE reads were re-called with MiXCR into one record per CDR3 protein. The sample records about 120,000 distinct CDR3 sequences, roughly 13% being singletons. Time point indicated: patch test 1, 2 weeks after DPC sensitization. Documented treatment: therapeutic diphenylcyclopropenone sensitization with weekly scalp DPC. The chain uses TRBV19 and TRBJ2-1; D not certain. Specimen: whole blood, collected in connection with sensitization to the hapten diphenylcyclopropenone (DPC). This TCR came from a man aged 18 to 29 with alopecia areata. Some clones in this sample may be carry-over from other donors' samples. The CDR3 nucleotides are TGTGCCAGTAGTATAACTCCATTTAAGTGGCATGAGCAGTTCTTC. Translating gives CASSITPFKWHEQFF.